Given below is one TCR beta chain in context. This clonotype has at least ten counts. It has no known antigen specificity. No clone much larger than this one lies a single base away; base qualities are absent. The library was generated by PCR. The instrument was a NextSeq 500. Bulk TCR libraries were generated as previously described, with the TCR primers listed in Table S5 used. Total RNA was purified with the Qiagen AllPrep DNA/RNA kit. Before analysis, reads from multiple sequencing runs of one library were combined. Under the source paper's analysis protocol: Only reads with exact TCR constant sequence were kept, trimmed to 150 nt, and grouped by their 12-nt molecular barcodes. Reads within each barcode group were sub-clustered using a 15% Levenshtein threshold, and quality-weighted consensus sequences were constructed for each RNA molecule. Non-functional sequences were filtered out, along with any lower-count sequence sitting one edit away from another sequence. Based on fitting two negative binomial distributions, any barcode sub-cluster with under 20% of the maximum read count was discarded. Through fastp at Q25 and MiXCR, TCRdb rebuilt clones from the public reads, retaining in-frame beta chains. Every CDR3 protein is listed once, alongside the most common genes and DNA of its rows. The V and J calls come from TCRdb's annotation, not from the publication. The sample has about 630,000 distinct CDR3 sequences on record, over 25% of them singletons. The leading ten clones occupy around 0.78% of the sample.

This specimen comes from a study of molecular identifiers for immune sequencing clone quantification (dated by TCRdb to the late 2010s). General notes on the study: For a replicate experiment, RNA from around 20,000 or 100,000 naive CD8 T cells was divided into five aliquots, of which four were sequenced. This methods study benchmarked molecular-identifier clustering-based TCR repertoire sequencing (MIDCIRS) and TCR RNA copy counting, using CD8 T cells to do so.

Naive CD8 T cell libraries were made from about 21,000 to 970,000 sorted cells using 10%, 30% or 50% of purified RNA. Naive CD8 T cells, defined as CD8+CD4-CCR7+CD45RA+, were FACS-sorted into RLT Plus buffer on a BD FACSAria II. Around 10 TCR copies' worth of Jurkat RNA were spiked into roughly 19,000-1,000,000 naive CD8 T cell samples to test detection sensitivity. CD8 T cells were enriched with RosetteSep CD8+ T Cell Enrichment Cocktail and Ficoll-Paque, followed by ACK red cell lysis. Study-wide conclusions, independent of this receptor: Clones above 20 RNA copies held over 98% of molecules in CMV-specific effector cells but under 1% in naive cells. The sizes of highly expanded clones could end up underestimated when identical TCR molecules share a barcode. The naive libraries included spiked-in Jurkat TCR RNA (over nine copies' worth), and this RNA is not part of the donor repertoire. Even against a background of some 920,000 naive CD8 T cells, spiked-in Jurkat TCR RNA amounting to a single cell's worth was reported to be detectable. When barcode sub-clustering was omitted, TCR diversity was inflated by chimeric consensus sequences, with chimeras reaching as high as 47%. Modeling gave about three recovered TCR RNA copies per cell versus around 10 by digital PCR, implying 25% to 30% capture efficiency.

CDR1 and CDR2 (KGHSH, LQKENI) derive from the germline V gene. V drops 2 bases and J drops 3 bases, leaving 16 bases in between. Including cysteine and phenylalanine, the CDR3 has 17 amino acids. The entry retains the CDR3 DNA only, 51 bases that are in frame from base 1. This receptor was obtained from a human donor in good health. Some libraries in this study had Jurkat cell RNA spiked in. Sequencing was done on a sample of naive CD8+ T cells from blood, with Jurkat cell RNA spiked in. In the paper's terms, the cell subset or site label means: FACS-sorted CD8+CD4-CCR7+CD45RA+ naive T cells. The V and J genes are TRBV18 and TRBJ1-4; no D segment can be confidently identified. The CDR3 protein sequence reads: CASSPETLGAANEKLFF. The DNA reads as follows: TGTGCCAGCTCACCAGAGACGTTAGGAGCGGCTAATGAAAAACTGTTTTTT.